This is a list of T cell receptor beta chains from one sample in a study of T cell responses to AZD1222 COVID-19 vaccine. Produced via immunoSEQ multiplex PCR; TCRdb's table is partial and in-frame only. The sample carries approximately 110,000 clones, just under 90% recorded once. The sequencing used peripheral blood, collected on day 0 of AZD1222 vaccination. The receptors here all came from an adult in good health. Each CDR3 is given with its conserved first and last residue. The D gene is left open where the match is weak. Clone sizes are given selectively: once, few, many, or a class where the clone is expanded.

CASSSPSGVTGELFF	TGTGCCAGCAGCTCGCCATCGGGCGTCACCGGGGAGCTGTTTTTT	NA	NA	TRBV7-9	TRBJ2-2
CASSQEMVSRRNSPLHF	TGTGCCAGCAGCCAAGAAATGGTTAGCAGGAGAAATTCACCCCTCCACTTT	NA	NA	TRBV14	TRBJ1-6
CASSLSEGLMNTEAFF	TGTGCCAGCAGCTTGTCGGAGGGATTGATGAACACTGAAGCTTTCTTT	NA	NA	TRBV5-7	TRBJ1-1
CASSPRFVSGSGWKTQYF	TGTGCCAGCAGCCCCCGTTTTGTTAGCGGGAGCGGGTGGAAGACCCAGTACTTC	TRBD2	NA	TRBV7-2	TRBJ2-5
CASSLDSRGEKLFF	TGCGCCAGCAGCTTGGACAGTAGGGGTGAAAAACTGTTTTTT	NA	NA	TRBV5-1	TRBJ1-4
CASSEAGTGPVAQYF	TGTGCCAGCAGTGAAGCCGGGACAGGCCCCGTGGCCCAGTACTTC	TRBD1	NA	TRBV6-1	TRBJ2-5
CASSGPREADTQYF	TGTGCCAGCAGTGGGCCCCGAGAGGCAGATACGCAGTATTTT	NA	NA	TRBV6-2/TRBV6-3	TRBJ2-3
CASSGVGDYGYTF	TGTGCCAGCAGTGGGGTAGGGGACTATGGCTACACCTTC	NA	NA	TRBV2	TRBJ1-2
CASRGTGGAGYGYTF	TGTGCCAGCAGAGGCACAGGGGGCGCGGGCTATGGCTACACCTTC	TRBD1	once	TRBV6-5	TRBJ1-2
CASSPGTYTGELFF	TGTGCCAGCAGCCCGGGGACTTACACCGGGGAGCTGTTTTTT	NA	NA	TRBV6-4	TRBJ2-2
CASSTRSGTRINSEQFF	TGTGCCAGCAGCACTAGAAGTGGGACTCGCATTAACAGTGAGCAGTTCTTC	NA	NA	TRBV7-8	TRBJ2-1
CASSEEGLGTDTQYF	TGTGCCAGCAGTGAAGAGGGACTTGGCACAGATACGCAGTATTTT	NA	NA	TRBV2	TRBJ2-3
CASSEVGQVGKLFF	TGTGCCAGCAGTGAAGTGGGACAGGTGGGAAAACTGTTTTTT	TRBD1	NA	TRBV6-1	TRBJ1-4
CASSLTGSGNTIYF	TGTGCCAGCAGCCTGACGGGTTCTGGAAACACCATATATTTT	NA	NA	TRBV5-8	TRBJ1-3
CASSLRQGRNTEAFF	TGTGCCAGCAGTCTTCGGCAGGGGCGGAACACTGAAGCTTTCTTT	NA	NA	TRBV28	TRBJ1-1
CASSLTGAEAFF	TGCGCCAGCAGCTTGACTGGAGCTGAAGCTTTCTTT	NA	NA	TRBV5-1	TRBJ1-1
CASSLSGTEAFF	TGCGCCAGCAGCTTATCAGGGACTGAAGCTTTCTTT	NA	NA	TRBV5-1	TRBJ1-1
CASSQGLLAYGYTF	TGTGCCAGCAGCCAGGGGCTGTTGGCCTATGGCTACACCTTC	NA	NA	TRBV3-1/TRBV3-2	TRBJ1-2
CASSDRPPGEQYF	TGCGCCAGCAGTGACCGTCCGCCCGGCGAGCAGTACTTC	NA	NA	TRBV10-1	TRBJ2-7
CASSLGTSGGYNEQFF	TGTGCCAGCAGCTTAGGGACTAGCGGGGGGTACAATGAGCAGTTCTTC	TRBD2	NA	TRBV7-9	TRBJ2-1
CAWSVMWGNEQFF	TGTGCCTGGAGTGTAATGTGGGGGAATGAGCAGTTCTTC	NA	NA	TRBV30	TRBJ2-1
CASSMIGTGDTGELFF	TGTGCCAGCAGCATGATTGGGACAGGGGACACCGGGGAGCTGTTTTTT	TRBD1	NA	TRBV5-4	TRBJ2-2
CATSRERPFRTRADIQYF	TGTGCCACCAGCAGAGAGAGACCGTTTAGGACACGCGCCGACATTCAGTACTTC	NA	once	TRBV15	TRBJ2-4
CASSPGGLNYGYTF	TGTGCCAGTAGTCCCGGTGGGCTAAACTATGGCTACACCTTC	NA	NA	TRBV19	TRBJ1-2
CASISRRGSTNEKLFF	TGTGCCAGTATTTCCCGCCGGGGTTCAACTAATGAAAAACTGTTTTTT	NA	NA	TRBV19	TRBJ1-4
CAWSVLQGPYEQYF	TGTGCCTGGAGTGTACTCCAGGGCCCCTACGAGCAGTACTTC	NA	NA	TRBV30	TRBJ2-7
CASRQGAGELFF	TGTGCCAGCCGACAGGGAGCCGGGGAGCTGTTTTTT	TRBD1	NA	TRBV19	TRBJ2-2
CASSQTNTGELFF	TGTGCCAGCAGTCAGACGAACACCGGGGAGCTGTTTTTT	NA	NA	TRBV9	TRBJ2-2
CSASKGTDTQYF	TGCAGTGCTAGTAAGGGGACAGATACGCAGTATTTT	NA	once	TRBV20-1	TRBJ2-3
CASSSEQGRGYEQYF	TGTGCCAGCAGCTCCGAACAGGGGAGAGGGTACGAGCAGTACTTC	TRBD1	NA	TRBV7-6	TRBJ2-7
CASSRQESSVYGYTF	TGTGCCAGTAGTCGACAGGAATCCTCTGTCTATGGCTACACCTTC	NA	NA	TRBV19	TRBJ1-2
CATSRGGPTTTQYF	TGTGCCACCAGCAGAGGGGGGCCCACAACTACGCAGTATTTT	NA	NA	TRBV15	TRBJ2-3
CASRVAGTYQETQYF	TGTGCCAGCAGAGTAGCGGGGACTTACCAAGAGACCCAGTACTTC	TRBD2	NA	TRBV2	TRBJ2-5
CASIESGTRAGELFF	TGTGCCAGCATTGAATCCGGGACTAGGGCCGGGGAGCTGTTTTTT	TRBD2	NA	TRBV6-1	TRBJ2-2
CASSFREGDGYTF	TGTGCCAGCAGCTTCAGGGAGGGGGATGGCTACACCTTC	NA	NA	TRBV11-2	TRBJ1-2
CASSRLLGDSGNTIYF	TGTGCCAGCAGCCGCCTTTTGGGGGACTCTGGAAACACCATATATTTT	NA	NA	TRBV5-5	TRBJ1-3
CASSIGDRVGAEAFF	TGTGCCAGTAGTATAGGGGACAGGGTGGGTGCTGAAGCTTTCTTT	TRBD1	once	TRBV19	TRBJ1-1
CASSFVVTNEQYF	TGTGCCAGCAGTTTTGTGGTAACCAACGAGCAGTACTTC	NA	NA	TRBV12-3/TRBV12-4	TRBJ2-7
CASSFSVLWRKGTDTQYF	TGTGCCAGCAGTTTTTCCGTCTTGTGGCGGAAGGGCACAGATACGCAGTATTTT	NA	NA	TRBV27	TRBJ2-3
CAWNLGQLNTEAFF	TGTGCCTGGAACCTTGGACAGTTGAACACTGAAGCTTTCTTT	NA	once	TRBV30	TRBJ1-1
CASSFNGQINQPQHF	TGCGCCAGCAGCTTTAACGGACAAATCAATCAGCCCCAGCATTTT	NA	NA	TRBV5-1	TRBJ1-5
CASSLEVTSGPITDTQYF	TGTGCCAGCAGCTTAGAGGTCACTAGCGGGCCCATCACAGATACGCAGTATTTT	TRBD2	few	TRBV7-9	TRBJ2-3
CSASGGTAEQYF	TGCAGTGCTAGTGGGGGAACGGCCGAGCAGTACTTC	NA	NA	TRBV20-1	TRBJ2-7
CAWTGGATDTQYF	TGTGCCTGGACTGGGGGGGCCACAGATACGCAGTATTTT	NA	NA	TRBV30	TRBJ2-3
CASTLGQGGKPQHF	TGTGCCAGCACCCTCGGACAGGGGGGTAAGCCCCAGCATTTT	TRBD1	once	TRBV2	TRBJ1-5
CASSESGNAFF	TGTGCCAGCAGTGAATCAGGGAACGCTTTCTTT	NA	NA	TRBV25-1	TRBJ1-1
CASGPGLNSPLHF	TGTGCCAGTGGACCTGGCCTTAATTCACCCCTCCACTTT	NA	NA	TRBV27	TRBJ1-6
CSARGGYTF	TGCAGTGCTAGGGGCGGCTACACCTTC	NA	NA	TRBV20-1	TRBJ1-2
CASTALGLAGAHEQYF	TGTGCCAGCACCGCCCTCGGACTAGCGGGAGCCCACGAGCAGTACTTC	TRBD2	NA	TRBV2	TRBJ2-7
CTSSQVCQPQHF	TGCACCAGCAGCCAAGTATGTCAGCCCCAGCATTTT	NA	NA	TRBV1	TRBJ1-5
CASSDSILSGRDNEQFF	TGTGCCAGCAGTGACTCGATCCTTAGCGGGAGGGACAATGAGCAGTTCTTC	TRBD2	NA	TRBV6-4	TRBJ2-1